The 14 T cell receptor beta chains in this list originate from one sample, sequenced in a study of blood T cell repertoires in COVID-19. Assay: immunoSEQ multiplex PCR; the TCRdb copy retains only in-frame clones and omits some. Of 37,000 or so clones listed, about three quarters are singletons. Sequencing was carried out using peripheral blood. These receptors were collected from a man between 60 and 70 years old with active COVID-19.

This clone was seen a single time. This chain connects TRBV11-2 to TRBJ2-1, with 9 positions matching TRBD2. V lost 3 bases and J lost 0; bases outside the gene matches: 3. This CDR3 region has 16 residues. Per germline, CDR1 SGHAT and CDR2 FQNNGV. In DNA form, the CDR3 reads TGTGCCAGCAGCTTGCTAGCGGGGAGCTCCTACAATGAGCAGTTCTTC. It codes for CASSLLAGSSYNEQFF.

The CDR3 region is CASSLELGGTEAFF. The DNA of the CDR3 is TGTGCCAGCAGCTTAGAGCTGGGAGGCACTGAAGCTTTCTTT. The V gene is TRBV7-9, the J gene TRBJ1-1; D is uncertain. The V end lost 1 base, the J end lost 4 bases, and 10 bases lay between the germline ends. CDR3 length: 14 residues. Germline CDR1 SEHNR, CDR2 FQNEAQ (reference sequence). The full variable domain, its missing parts supplied by reference TRBV7-9 and TRBJ1-1, is DTGVSQNPRHKITKRGQNVTFRCDPISEHNRLYWYRQTLGQGPEFLTYFQNEAQLEKSRLLSDRFSAERPKGSFSTLEIQRTEQGDSAMYLCASSLELGGTEAFFGQGTRLTVV.

V usage is TRBV7-2 and J usage is TRBJ1-1; D is possibly TRBD1 (5 bases). V was clipped by 11 bases and J by 1 base, with 20 bases between them. The CDR3 spans 15 residues. Germline loops: CDR1 SGHTA, CDR2 FQGNSA. The chain's CDR3 is CASEAGRGENTEAFF. DNA for the CDR3: TGTGCCTCCGAAGCAGGCCGGGGGGAGAACACTGAAGCTTTCTTT.

V usage is TRBV10-2 and J usage is TRBJ2-3; 10 bases align to TRBD2. The CDR3 sequence is 13 residues long. CDR1 is WSHSY and CDR2 is SAAADI in the germline V gene. Unmatched junction bases numbered 2, after V lost 6 bases and J lost 5 bases. CDR3 DNA sequence: TGCGCCAGCAGGCTAGCGGGGGTAGATACGCAGTATTTT. Its translation: CASRLAGVDTQYF.

This rearrangement joins TRBV7-8 to TRBJ2-5, with TRBD1 as a possible D gene (6 bases). Between the trimmed V and J ends, which lost 4 bases and 5 bases, there was a span of 14 bases. This CDR3 is 14 amino acids long. CDR1 is SGHVS and CDR2 is FQNEAQ in the germline V gene. CDR3 in amino acids: CASSSKTGGETQYF. The CDR3 coding sequence is TGTGCCAGCAGCTCCAAGACAGGTGGGGAGACCCAGTACTTC.

The chain joins TRBV24-1 to TRBJ1-5; 12 bases match TRBD1. V shed 6 bases, J shed 6 bases, and the junction held 5 bases outside the gene matches. CDR3 size: 15 residues. CDR1 and CDR2 (germline): KGHDR, SFDVKD. The CDR3 reads CATSPGQGAGQPQHF. The CDR3 nucleotides read TGTGCCACCAGTCCGGGACAGGGGGCCGGTCAGCCCCAGCATTTT.

V usage is TRBV2 and J usage is TRBJ2-5; 7 bases are a match to TRBD1. Germline V lookup: CDR1 SNHLY, CDR2 FYNNEI. This CDR3 is built from 16 residues. Trimming at V came to 4 bases and at J to 4 bases, leaving 12 bases not matched to a gene. The CDR3 nucleotides read TGTGCCAGCAGTGGGGTAGGGGGCTGGGGCGGAGAGACCCAGTACTTC. Translation: CASSGVGGWGGETQYF.

V and J are TRBV6-2 or TRBV6-3 and TRBJ1-1; D remains ambiguous. CDR1 is MNHEY, CDR2 SVGEGT, per germline. The V and J ends lost 4 bases and 6 bases respectively, with 15 bases between them. This CDR3 comprises 14 residues. Here the CDR3 DNA reads TGTGCCAGCAGTTCTCTGACACAAGCTCCTGAAGCTTTCTTT. Residues: CASSSLTQAPEAFF.

This clone came up a few times. The chain links TRBV5-4 to TRBJ1-2; tentatively, D is TRBD1 (6 bases). The CDR3 runs to 14 residues. V lost 1 base and J 0 bases, leaving 7 bases between the germline ends. Germline assignment: CDR1 SGHNT and CDR2 YYREEE (reference sequence). The CDR3 bases are TGTGCCAGCAGCTTGCAGGGGACTAACTATGGCTACACCTTC. Its protein is CASSLQGTNYGYTF.

The V call is TRBV11-2, the J call TRBJ2-5; TRBD1 aligns across 7 bases. Germline CDR1 reads SGHAT; CDR2 reads FQNNGV. CDR3 length: 14 residues. Trimming took 4 bases from V and 6 from J; bases not matched to a gene: 8. Here the CDR3 reads CASSSLDRAQTQYF. In nucleotides, the CDR3 is TGTGCCAGCAGCTCCCTCGACAGGGCGCAGACCCAGTACTTC.

The J gene is TRBJ2-5, the V gene TRBV2, with a possible D match to TRBD2 (5 bases). V lost 6 bases, J lost 4 bases, and 9 bases lay in between. CDR3 length: 12 residues. Germline V CDR1 and CDR2: SNHLY, FYNNEI. CDR3 DNA sequence: TGTGCCAGCAGCCGAGGGTCAGAGACCCAGTACTTC. As protein: CASSRGSETQYF.

The rearrangement uses TRBV5-1 and TRBJ1-6, with D perhaps matching TRBD1 (6 bases). With 0 bases removed from V and 9 bases from J, the gap between germline ends came to 16 bases. The CDR3 is 16 residues long. Germline V lookup: CDR1 SGHRS, CDR2 YFSETQ. CDR3 nucleotide sequence: TGCGCCAGCAGCTTGGCCAAGGGGGGGGCCGGTTCACCCCTCCACTTT. This sequence encodes CASSLAKGGAGSPLHF.

The V call is TRBV7-9, the J call TRBJ2-7; 8 nucleotides match TRBD1. V was clipped by 5 bases and J by 1 base; unmatched bases: 16. CDR1 is SEHNR and CDR2 is FQNEAQ in the germline V gene (reference sequence). The CDR3 consists of 18 residues. In nucleotides, the CDR3 is TGTGCCAGCAGCGCCGGGACAGGTTCCAGGGTAAAATCCTACGAGCAGTACTTC. This sequence encodes CASSAGTGSRVKSYEQYF.

The chain has TRBV9 and TRBJ1-6; 10 nucleotides line up with TRBD1. This CDR3 contains 15 residues. The V gene's germline CDR1 is SGDLS and CDR2 YYNGEE. V dropped 0 bases and J dropped 10; count of bases not matched to a gene: 4. In DNA, the CDR3 is TGTGCCAGCAGCGTAGAGGGACAGGGGTCGTCACCCCTCCACTTT. Translating it yields CASSVEGQGSSPLHF.